Here is one T cell receptor beta chain with its context. Other DNA sequences within the sample encode an identical CDR3. The data are from a study of cytomegalovirus exposure and HLA in healthy donors. In the PCR, 60 Vbeta and 13 Jbeta primers were used. TCRdb keeps only in-frame clones here, not all; method: immunoSEQ multiplex PCR. The sample has 150,000 to 200,000 clones; 82% are singletons. After removal of 1 base from V and 4 bases from J, the junction contained 1 base not matched to a gene. This CDR3 has 14 residues. Per germline, CDR1 MGHRA and CDR2 YSYEKL. The clonotype originates from a girl aged 2 to 9 in good health and CMV-seropositive. Sequenced material: PBMCs. The chain couples TRBV4-1 to TRBJ2-7; TRBD1 matches 10 bases. The CDR3 loop is CASSQVGQGYEQYF. Written as DNA, the CDR3 is TGCGCCAGCAGCCAAGTGGGACAGGGGTACGAGCAGTACTTC.